The T cell receptor (beta chain) described here comes from a study of siplizumab effects on memory and regulatory T cells. Whole-study findings and limits: Apparently key alloresponse contributors, naive T cells also seemed more diverse than memory cells.

Assayed TCR templates numbered about 10^5 for each sample. Only in-frame clones appear in the TCRdb table, and some are missing; sequencing was by immunoSEQ multiplex PCR. Here the sample spans more than 85,000 clones, roughly 91% being singletons. CDR3 size: 13 residues. V shed 7 bases and J 1 base; nucleotides not matched to a gene: 4. The V gene's germline CDR1 is SQVTM and CDR2 ANQGSEA. On this clone: Its antigen is still unknown.

The sequencing sample was made of CD4+ T cells sorted from blood. This clonotype was sampled from a human donor in good health. The chain is built from TRBV29-1 and TRBJ2-7, with 10 bases that match TRBD1. This chain's CDR3 is CSGSGQGSYEQYF. The CDR3 nucleotides are TGCAGCGGGTCGGGACAGGGGTCCTACGAGCAGTACTTC.